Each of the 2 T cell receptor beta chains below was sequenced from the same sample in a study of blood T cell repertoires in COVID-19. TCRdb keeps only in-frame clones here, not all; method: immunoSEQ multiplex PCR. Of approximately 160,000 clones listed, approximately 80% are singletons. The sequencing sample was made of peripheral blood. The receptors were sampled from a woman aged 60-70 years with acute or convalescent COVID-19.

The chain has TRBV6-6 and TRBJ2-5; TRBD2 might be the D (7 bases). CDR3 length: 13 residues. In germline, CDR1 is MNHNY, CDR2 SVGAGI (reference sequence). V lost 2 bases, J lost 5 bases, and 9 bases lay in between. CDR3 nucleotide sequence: TGTGCCAGCAGTTACGCGGGGGCGGAGACCCAGTACTTC. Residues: CASSYAGAETQYF.

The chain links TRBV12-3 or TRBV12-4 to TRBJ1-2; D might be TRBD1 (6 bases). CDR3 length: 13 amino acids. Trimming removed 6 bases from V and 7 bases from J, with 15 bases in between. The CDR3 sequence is CASSEQGSRGYTF. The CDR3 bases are TGTGCCAGCAGCGAACAGGGTTCCCGTGGCTACACCTTC.